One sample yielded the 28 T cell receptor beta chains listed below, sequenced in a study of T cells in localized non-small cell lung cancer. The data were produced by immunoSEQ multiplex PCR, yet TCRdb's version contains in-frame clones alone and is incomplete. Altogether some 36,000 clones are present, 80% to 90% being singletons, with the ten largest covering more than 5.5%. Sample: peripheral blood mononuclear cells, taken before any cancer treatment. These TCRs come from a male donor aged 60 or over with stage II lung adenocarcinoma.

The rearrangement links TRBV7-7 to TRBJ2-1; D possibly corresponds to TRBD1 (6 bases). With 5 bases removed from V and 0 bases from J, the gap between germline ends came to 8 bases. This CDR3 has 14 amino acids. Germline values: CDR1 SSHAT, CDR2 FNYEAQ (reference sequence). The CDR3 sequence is CASSPDSSYNEQFF. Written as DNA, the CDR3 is TGTGCCAGCAGCCCGGACAGCTCCTACAATGAGCAGTTCTTC.

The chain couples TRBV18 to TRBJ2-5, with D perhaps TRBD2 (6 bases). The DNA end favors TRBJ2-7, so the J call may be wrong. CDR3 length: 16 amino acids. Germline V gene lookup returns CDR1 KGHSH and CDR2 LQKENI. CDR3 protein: CASSPPGGNTLSEQYF. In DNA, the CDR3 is TGTGCCAGCTCACCACCCGGCGGGAACACTTTATCCGAGCAGTACTTC.

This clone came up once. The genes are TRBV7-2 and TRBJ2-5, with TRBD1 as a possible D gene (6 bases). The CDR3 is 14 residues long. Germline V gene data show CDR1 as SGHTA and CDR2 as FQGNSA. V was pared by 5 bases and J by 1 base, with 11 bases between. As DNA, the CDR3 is TGTGCCAGCAGCGTACAGGGATTCCAAGAGACCCAGTACTTC. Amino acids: CASSVQGFQETQYF.

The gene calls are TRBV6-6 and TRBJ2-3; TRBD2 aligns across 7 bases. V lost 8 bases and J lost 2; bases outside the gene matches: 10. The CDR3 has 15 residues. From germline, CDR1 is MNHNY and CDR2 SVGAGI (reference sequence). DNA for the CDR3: TGTGCCAGCGGACTGACTAGCCACATCACAGATACGCAGTATTTT. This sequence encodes CASGLTSHITDTQYF.

The CDR3 coding sequence is TGCGCCAGCAGCCCACAGGGTTTCGGCTATGGCTACACCTTC. It specifies CASSPQGFGYGYTF. The rearrangement joins TRBV5-1 to TRBJ1-2; D may be TRBD1 (6 bases). The V gene's germline CDR1 is SGHRS and CDR2 YFSETQ. V was shortened by 4 bases and J by 4 bases, with 14 bases between the two germline ends. The CDR3 covers 14 residues.

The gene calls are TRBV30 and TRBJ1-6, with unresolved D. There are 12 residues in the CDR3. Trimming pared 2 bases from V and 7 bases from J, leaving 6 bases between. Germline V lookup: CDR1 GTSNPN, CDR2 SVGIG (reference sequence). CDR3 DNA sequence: TGTGCCTGGAGTTTGCAGAATTCACCCCTCCACTTT. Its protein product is CAWSLQNSPLHF.

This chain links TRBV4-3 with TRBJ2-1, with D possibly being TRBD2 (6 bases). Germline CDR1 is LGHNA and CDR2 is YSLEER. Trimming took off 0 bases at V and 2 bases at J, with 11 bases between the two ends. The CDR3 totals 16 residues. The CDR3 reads CASSQDSGITYNEQFF. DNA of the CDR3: TGCGCCAGCAGCCAAGATAGCGGTATTACCTACAATGAGCAGTTCTTC.

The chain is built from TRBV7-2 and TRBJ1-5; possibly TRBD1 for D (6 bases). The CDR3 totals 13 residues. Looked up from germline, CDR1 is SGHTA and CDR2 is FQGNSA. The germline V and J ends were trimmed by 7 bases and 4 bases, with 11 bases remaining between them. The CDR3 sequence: CASTLGANQPQHF. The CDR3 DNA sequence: TGTGCCAGCACCCTGGGGGCGAATCAGCCCCAGCATTTT.

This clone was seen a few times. The CDR3: CSVTGPEEGYTF. CDR3 in DNA: TGCAGCGTAACCGGGCCAGAGGAAGGCTACACCTTC. The chain has TRBV29-1 and TRBJ1-2, with no clear D. Looked up from germline, CDR1 is SQVTM and CDR2 is ANQGSEA. V lost 6 bases and J 8 bases, leaving 16 bases between the germline ends. CDR3 length: 12 amino acids.

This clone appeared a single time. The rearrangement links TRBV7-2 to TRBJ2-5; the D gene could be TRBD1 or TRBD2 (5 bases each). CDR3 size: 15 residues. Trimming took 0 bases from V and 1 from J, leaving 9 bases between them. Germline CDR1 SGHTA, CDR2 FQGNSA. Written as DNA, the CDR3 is TGTGCCAGCAGCTTAGCGCTTGGGGGCCAAGAGACCCAGTACTTC. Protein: CASSLALGGQETQYF.

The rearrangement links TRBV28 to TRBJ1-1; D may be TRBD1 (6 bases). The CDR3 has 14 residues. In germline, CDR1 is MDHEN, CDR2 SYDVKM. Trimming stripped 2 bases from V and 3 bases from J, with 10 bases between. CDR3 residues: CASSLGGADTEAFF. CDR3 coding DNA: TGTGCCAGCAGTTTAGGGGGCGCAGACACTGAAGCTTTCTTT.

DNA of the CDR3: TGTGCCAGCAGCCACCTAGACTTCTCCTACAATGAGCAGTTCTTC. Amino acids: CASSHLDFSYNEQFF. The chain has TRBV6-5 and TRBJ2-1; no clear D gene. Germline V gene lookup returns CDR1 MNHEY and CDR2 SVGAGI. The CDR3 is 15 residues long. Trimming cost V 6 bases and J 0 bases, with 12 bases left between them.

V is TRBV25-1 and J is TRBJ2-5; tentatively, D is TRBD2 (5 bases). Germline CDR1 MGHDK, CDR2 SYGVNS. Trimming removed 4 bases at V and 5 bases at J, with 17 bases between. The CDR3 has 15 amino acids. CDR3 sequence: CASSVWTRSGETQYF. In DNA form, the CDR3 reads TGTGCCAGCAGTGTCTGGACCCGCTCGGGGGAGACCCAGTACTTC.

CDR3 in amino acids: CASSQNLAGGTTGELFF. The CDR3 coding sequence is TGTGCCAGCAGCCAGAACCTAGCGGGAGGTACAACCGGGGAGCTGTTTTTT. The gene calls are TRBV7-2 and TRBJ2-2, with TRBD2 identical over 11 bases. V lost 5 bases and J lost 5; bases outside the gene matches: 10. This CDR3 comprises 17 residues. CDR1 SGHTA and CDR2 FQGNSA come from the germline V gene. The full variable domain, completed using reference TRBV7-2 and TRBJ2-2, is GAGVSQSPSNKVTEKGKDVELRCDPISGHTALYWYRQSLGQGLEFLIYFQGNSAPDKSGLPSDRFSAERTGGSVSTLTIQRTQQEDSAVYLCASSQNLAGGTTGELFFGEGSRLTVL.

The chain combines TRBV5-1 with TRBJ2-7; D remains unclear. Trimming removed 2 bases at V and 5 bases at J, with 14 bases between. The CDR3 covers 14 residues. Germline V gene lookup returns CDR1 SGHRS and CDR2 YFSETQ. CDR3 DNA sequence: TGCGCCAGCAGCTTATCAGCCAGGTCCGACGAGCAGTACTTC. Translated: CASSLSARSDEQYF. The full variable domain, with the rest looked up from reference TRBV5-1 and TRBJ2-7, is KAGVTQTPRYLIKTRGQQVTLSCSPISGHRSVSWYQQTPGQGLQFLFEYFSETQRNKGNFPGRFSGRQFSNSRSEMNVSTLELGDSALYLCASSLSARSDEQYFGPGTRLTVT.

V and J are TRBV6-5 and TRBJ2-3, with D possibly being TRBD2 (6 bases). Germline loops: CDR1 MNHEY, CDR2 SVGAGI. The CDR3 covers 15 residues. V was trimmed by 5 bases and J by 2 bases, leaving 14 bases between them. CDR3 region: CASSSASAYTDTQYF. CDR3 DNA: TGTGCCAGCAGTAGCGCTAGCGCCTACACAGATACGCAGTATTTT.

The CDR3 coding sequence is TGTGCCAGCAGTTTTCGGACAGGGGCCACCTACGAGCAGTACTTC. Residues: CASSFRTGATYEQYF. The chain links TRBV27 to TRBJ2-7; 9 bases are a match to TRBD1. Germline V lookup: CDR1 MNHEY, CDR2 SMNVEV (reference sequence). V lost 3 bases and J lost 2; bases outside the gene matches: 5. CDR3 length equals 15 residues.

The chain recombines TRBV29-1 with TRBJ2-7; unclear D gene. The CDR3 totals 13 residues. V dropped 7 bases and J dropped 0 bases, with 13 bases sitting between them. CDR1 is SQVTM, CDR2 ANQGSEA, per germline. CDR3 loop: CSARRDPSYEQYF. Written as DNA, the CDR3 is TGCAGCGCTCGACGCGACCCCTCCTACGAGCAGTACTTC.

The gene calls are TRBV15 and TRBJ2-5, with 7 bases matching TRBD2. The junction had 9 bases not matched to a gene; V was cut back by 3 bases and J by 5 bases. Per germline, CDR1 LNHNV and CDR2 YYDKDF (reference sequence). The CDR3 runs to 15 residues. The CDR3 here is CATSRGGVGLETQYF. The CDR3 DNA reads TGTGCCACCAGCAGGGGGGGGGTCGGGTTGGAGACCCAGTACTTC.

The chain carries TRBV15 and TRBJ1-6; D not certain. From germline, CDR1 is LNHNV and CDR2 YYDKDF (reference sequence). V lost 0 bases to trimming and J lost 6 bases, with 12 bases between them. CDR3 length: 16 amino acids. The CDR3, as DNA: TGTGCCACCAGCAGAGATAAGGGCCCGGGTAATTCACCCCTCCACTTT. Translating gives CATSRDKGPGNSPLHF.

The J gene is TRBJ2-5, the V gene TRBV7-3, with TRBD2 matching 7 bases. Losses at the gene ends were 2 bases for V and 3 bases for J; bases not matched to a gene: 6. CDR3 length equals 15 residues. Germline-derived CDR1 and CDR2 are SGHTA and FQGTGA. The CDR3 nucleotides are TGTGCCAGCAGCTTATCGAGCGGGAACGAAGAGACCCAGTACTTC. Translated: CASSLSSGNEETQYF.

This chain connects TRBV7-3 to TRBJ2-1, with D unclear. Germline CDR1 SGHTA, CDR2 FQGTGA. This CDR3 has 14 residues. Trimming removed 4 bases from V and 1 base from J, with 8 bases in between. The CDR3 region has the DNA TGTGCCAGCAGCTCGGGCTCGTCCTACAATGAGCAGTTCTTC. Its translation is CASSSGSSYNEQFF.

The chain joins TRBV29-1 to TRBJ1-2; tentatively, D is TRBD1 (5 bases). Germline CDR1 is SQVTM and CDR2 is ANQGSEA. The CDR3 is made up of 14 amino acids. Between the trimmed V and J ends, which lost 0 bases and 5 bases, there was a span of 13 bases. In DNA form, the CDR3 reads TGCAGCGTTGAAGAAGGGACGGATAAGTATGGCTACACCTTC. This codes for CSVEEGTDKYGYTF.

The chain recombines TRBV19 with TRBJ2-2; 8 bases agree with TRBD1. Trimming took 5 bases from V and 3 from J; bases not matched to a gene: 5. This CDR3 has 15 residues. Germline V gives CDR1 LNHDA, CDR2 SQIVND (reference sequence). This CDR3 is CASSHGQGDTGELFF. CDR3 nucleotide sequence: TGTGCCAGTAGTCATGGACAGGGCGACACCGGGGAGCTGTTTTTT.

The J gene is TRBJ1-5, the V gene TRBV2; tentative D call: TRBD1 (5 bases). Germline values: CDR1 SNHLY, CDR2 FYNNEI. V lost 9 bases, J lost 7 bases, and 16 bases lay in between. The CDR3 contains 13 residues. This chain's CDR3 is CASHKMGGQPQHF. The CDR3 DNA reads TGTGCCAGTCACAAAATGGGGGGACAGCCCCAGCATTTT.

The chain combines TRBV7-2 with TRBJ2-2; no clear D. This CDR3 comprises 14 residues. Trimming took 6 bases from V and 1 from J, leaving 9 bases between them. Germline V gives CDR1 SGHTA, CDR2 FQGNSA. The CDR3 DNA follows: TGTGCCAGCAGACTCACATGGAACACCGGGGAGCTGTTTTTT. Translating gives CASRLTWNTGELFF.

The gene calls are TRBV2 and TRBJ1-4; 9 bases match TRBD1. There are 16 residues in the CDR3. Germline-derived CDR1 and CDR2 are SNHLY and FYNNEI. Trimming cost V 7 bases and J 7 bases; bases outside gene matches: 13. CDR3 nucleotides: TGTGCCAGCACCAGATGGGGGGGGACAGGGACTGAAAAACTGTTTTTT. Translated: CASTRWGGTGTEKLFF.

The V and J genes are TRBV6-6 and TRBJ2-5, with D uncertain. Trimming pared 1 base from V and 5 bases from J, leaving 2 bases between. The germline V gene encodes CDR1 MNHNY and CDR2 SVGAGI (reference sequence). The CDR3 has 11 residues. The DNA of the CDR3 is TGTGCCAGCAGTTACTTGGAGACCCAGTACTTC. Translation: CASSYLETQYF.